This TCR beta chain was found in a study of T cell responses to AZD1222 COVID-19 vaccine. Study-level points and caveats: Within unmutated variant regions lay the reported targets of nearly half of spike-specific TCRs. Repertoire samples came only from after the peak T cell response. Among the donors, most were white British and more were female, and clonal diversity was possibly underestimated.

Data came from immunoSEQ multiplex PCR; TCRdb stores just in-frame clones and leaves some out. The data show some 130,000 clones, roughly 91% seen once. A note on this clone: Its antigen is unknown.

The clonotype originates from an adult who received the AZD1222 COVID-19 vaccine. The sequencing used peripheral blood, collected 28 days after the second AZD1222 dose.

The CDR3 region has the DNA TGTGCCAGCATCGGCACGGACAACAACAATGAGCAGTTCTTC. As protein: CASIGTDNNNEQFF. This chain links TRBV2 with TRBJ2-1, with D possibly TRBD1 on 5 matching bases. The CDR3 runs to 14 residues. V lost 7 bases to trimming and J lost 5 bases, with 15 bases between them. CDR1 and CDR2 (germline): SNHLY, FYNNEI.